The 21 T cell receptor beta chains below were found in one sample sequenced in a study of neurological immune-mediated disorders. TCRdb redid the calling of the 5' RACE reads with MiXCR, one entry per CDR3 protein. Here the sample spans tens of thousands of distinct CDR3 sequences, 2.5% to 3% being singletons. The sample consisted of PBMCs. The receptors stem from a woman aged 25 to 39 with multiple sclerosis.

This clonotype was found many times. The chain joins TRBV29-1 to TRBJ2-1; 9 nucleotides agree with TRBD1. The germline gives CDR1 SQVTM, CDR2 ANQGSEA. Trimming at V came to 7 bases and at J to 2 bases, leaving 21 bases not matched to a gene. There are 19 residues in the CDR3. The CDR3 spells CSGYHRGLNRESAYNEQFF. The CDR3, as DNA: TGCAGCGGCTACCACAGGGGGCTTAACCGGGAATCAGCCTACAATGAGCAGTTCTTC.

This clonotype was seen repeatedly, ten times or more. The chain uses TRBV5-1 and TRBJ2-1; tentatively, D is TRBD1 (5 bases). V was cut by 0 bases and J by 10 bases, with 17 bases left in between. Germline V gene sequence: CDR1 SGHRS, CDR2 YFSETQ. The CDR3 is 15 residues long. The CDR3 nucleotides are TGCGCCAGCAGCTTGGCCCCTTTTAACTCAGGGGAGCAGTTCTTC. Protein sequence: CASSLAPFNSGEQFF.

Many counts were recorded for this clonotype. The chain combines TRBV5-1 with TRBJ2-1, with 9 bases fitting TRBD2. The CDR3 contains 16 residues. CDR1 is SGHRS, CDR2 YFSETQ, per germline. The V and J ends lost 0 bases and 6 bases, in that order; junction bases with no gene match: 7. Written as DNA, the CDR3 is TGCGCCAGCAGCTTGGAACTTAGCGGGAGTTCCAATGAGCAGTTCTTC. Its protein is CASSLELSGSSNEQFF.

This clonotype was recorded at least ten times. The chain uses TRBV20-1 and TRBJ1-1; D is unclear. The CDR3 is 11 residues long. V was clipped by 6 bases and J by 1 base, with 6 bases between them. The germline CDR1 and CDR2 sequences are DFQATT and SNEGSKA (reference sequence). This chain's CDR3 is CSASQNTEAFF. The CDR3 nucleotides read TGCAGTGCCTCCCAGAACACTGAAGCTTTCTTT.

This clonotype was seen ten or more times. The CDR3 DNA reads as TGCAGTGCTAGAGGCAGGGTGAACACCGGGGAGCTGTTTTTT. Translation: CSARGRVNTGELFF. V gene TRBV20-1 combines with J gene TRBJ2-2; D may be TRBD1 (5 bases). Germline CDR1 reads DFQATT; CDR2 reads SNEGSKA (reference sequence). This CDR3 is 14 amino acids long. V gave up 1 base and J gave up 1 base, with 7 bases separating them.

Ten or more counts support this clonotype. The CDR3 sequence is CSVRSIGVAGDWEQYF. The CDR3 region has the DNA TGCAGCGTCCGGAGCATCGGAGTAGCGGGAGATTGGGAGCAGTACTTC. This sequence joins TRBV29-1 and TRBJ2-7; the match to TRBD2 covers 9 bases. This CDR3 has 16 residues. CDR1 and CDR2 (germline): SQVTM, ANQGSEA. V was clipped by 6 bases and J by 7 bases; unmatched bases: 19.

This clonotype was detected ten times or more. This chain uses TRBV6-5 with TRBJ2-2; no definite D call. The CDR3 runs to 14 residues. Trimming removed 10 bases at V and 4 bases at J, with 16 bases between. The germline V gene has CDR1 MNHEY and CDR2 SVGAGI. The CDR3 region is CATYLRFSTGELFF. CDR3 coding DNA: TGTGCCACCTACCTTCGGTTTTCCACCGGGGAGCTGTTTTTT.

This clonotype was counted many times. In nucleotides, the CDR3 is TGTGCCAGCAGTTTAGCGGGGCAGATGGGAGAAAAACTGTTTTTT. Protein: CASSLAGQMGEKLFF. The chain combines TRBV12-3 or TRBV12-4 with TRBJ1-4; the D gene is possibly TRBD1 (5 bases). The V end lost 0 bases, the J end lost 8 bases, and 13 bases lay between the germline ends. This CDR3 has 15 residues.

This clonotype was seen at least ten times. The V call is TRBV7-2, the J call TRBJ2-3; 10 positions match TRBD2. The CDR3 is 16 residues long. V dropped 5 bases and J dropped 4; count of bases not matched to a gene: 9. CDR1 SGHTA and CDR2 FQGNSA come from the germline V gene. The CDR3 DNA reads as TGTGCCAGCAGCAAAGAAGCGGGAGGGGGGGCAGATACGCAGTATTTT. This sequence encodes CASSKEAGGGADTQYF.

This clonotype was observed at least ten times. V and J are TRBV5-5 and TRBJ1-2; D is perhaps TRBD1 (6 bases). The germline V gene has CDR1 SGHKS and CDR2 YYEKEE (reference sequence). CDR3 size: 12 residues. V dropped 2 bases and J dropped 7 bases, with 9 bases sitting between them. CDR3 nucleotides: TGTGCCAGCAGCTTAGGGGGTGGTGGCTACACCTTC. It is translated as CASSLGGGGYTF.

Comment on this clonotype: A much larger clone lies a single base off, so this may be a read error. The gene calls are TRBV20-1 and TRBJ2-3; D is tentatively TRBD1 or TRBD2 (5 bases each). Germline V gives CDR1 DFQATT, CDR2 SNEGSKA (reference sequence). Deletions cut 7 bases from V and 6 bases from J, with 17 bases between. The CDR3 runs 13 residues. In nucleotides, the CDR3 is TGCAGTGTGCGGGCAGGGTACATGGATACGCAGTATTTT. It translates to CSVRAGYMDTQYF.

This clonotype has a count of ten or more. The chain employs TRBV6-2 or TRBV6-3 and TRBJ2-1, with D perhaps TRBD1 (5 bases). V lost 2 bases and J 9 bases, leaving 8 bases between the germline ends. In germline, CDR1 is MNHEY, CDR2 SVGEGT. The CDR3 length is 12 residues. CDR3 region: CASSYRQSEQFF. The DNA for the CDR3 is TGTGCCAGCAGTTACCGACAGAGTGAGCAGTTCTTC.

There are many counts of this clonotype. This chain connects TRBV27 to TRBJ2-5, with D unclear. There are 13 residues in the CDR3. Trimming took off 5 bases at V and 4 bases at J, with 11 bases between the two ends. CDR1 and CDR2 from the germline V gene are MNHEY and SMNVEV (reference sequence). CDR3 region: CASSPRTGETQYF. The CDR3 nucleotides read TGTGCCAGCAGTCCTAGGACGGGAGAGACCCAGTACTTC.

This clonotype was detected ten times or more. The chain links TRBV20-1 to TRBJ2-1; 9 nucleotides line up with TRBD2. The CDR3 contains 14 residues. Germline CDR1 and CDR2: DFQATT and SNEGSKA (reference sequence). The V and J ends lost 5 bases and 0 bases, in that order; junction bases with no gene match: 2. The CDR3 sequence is CSALSGSSYNEQFF. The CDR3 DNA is TGCAGTGCTCTTAGCGGGAGCTCCTACAATGAGCAGTTCTTC.

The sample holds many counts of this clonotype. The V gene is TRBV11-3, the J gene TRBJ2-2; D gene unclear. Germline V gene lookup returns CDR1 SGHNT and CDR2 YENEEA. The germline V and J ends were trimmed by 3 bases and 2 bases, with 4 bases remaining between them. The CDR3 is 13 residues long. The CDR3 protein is CASSFPNTGELFF. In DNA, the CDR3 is TGTGCCAGCAGCTTCCCAAACACCGGGGAGCTGTTTTTT.

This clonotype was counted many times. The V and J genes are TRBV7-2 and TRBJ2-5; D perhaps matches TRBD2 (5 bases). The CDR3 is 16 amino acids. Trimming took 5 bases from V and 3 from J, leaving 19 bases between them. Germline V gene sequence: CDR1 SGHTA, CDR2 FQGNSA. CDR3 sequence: CASSAWGALQEETQYF. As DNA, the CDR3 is TGTGCCAGCAGCGCGTGGGGAGCGCTCCAGGAAGAGACCCAGTACTTC.

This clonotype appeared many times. This CDR3 is CASSDSVGAYEQYF. The DNA of the CDR3 is TGTGCCAGCAGCGACAGCGTCGGAGCCTACGAGCAGTACTTC. The chain has TRBV7-2 and TRBJ2-7, with a tentative D call TRBD1 (5 bases). The ends were cut back, 5 bases at V and 2 bases at J, with 13 bases in the middle. Looked up from germline, CDR1 is SGHTA and CDR2 is FQGNSA. CDR3 size: 14 residues.

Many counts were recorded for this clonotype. The CDR3 DNA reads TGCGCCAGCAGCGCCTTTTCCGGGACAGAGGAAAGTAAGCAGTTCTTC. It yields the protein CASSAFSGTEESKQFF. The chain combines TRBV4-1 with TRBJ2-1; 7 bases align to TRBD1. The CDR3 spans 16 residues. Germline trimming cut 5 bases from V and 11 bases from J; bases unmatched to any gene: 18. Germline CDR1 and CDR2: MGHRA and YSYEKL.

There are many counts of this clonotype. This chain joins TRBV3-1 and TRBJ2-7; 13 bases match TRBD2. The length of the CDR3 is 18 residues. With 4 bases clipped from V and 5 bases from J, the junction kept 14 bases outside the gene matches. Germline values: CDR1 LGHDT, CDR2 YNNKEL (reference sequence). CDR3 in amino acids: CASSPSFSGTSGAHEQYF. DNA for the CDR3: TGTGCCAGCAGCCCTTCATTTTCCGGGACTAGCGGGGCCCACGAGCAGTACTTC.

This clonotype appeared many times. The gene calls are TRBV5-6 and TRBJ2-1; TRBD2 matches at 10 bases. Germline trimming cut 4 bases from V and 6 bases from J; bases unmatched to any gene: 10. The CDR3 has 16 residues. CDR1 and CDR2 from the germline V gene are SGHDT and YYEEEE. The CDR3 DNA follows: TGTGCCAGCAGCCCGGTGGGGCTAGCGGGAGTCAATGAGCAGTTCTTC. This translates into CASSPVGLAGVNEQFF.

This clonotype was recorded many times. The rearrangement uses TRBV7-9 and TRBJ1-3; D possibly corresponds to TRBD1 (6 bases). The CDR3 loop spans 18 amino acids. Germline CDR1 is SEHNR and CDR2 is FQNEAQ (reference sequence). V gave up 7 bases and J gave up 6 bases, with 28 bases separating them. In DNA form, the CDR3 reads TGTGCCAGCACCAAGGATCGCATCGCTCAGGGGCACTTAAACACCATATATTTT. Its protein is CASTKDRIAQGHLNTIYF.